This is a list of T cell receptor beta chains from one sample in a study of cytomegalovirus exposure and HLA in healthy donors. Using immunoSEQ multiplex PCR, the repertoire was profiled, and TCRdb retains in-frame clones only, with some absent. The sample has approximately 150,000 clones, approximately 68% seen once. Sequenced: PBMCs. Source of these receptors: a man aged 35 to 55 in good health and CMV-seronegative. The CDR3 runs from the conserved cysteine through the conserved F or W. D genes are given only for firm matches. The listing skips clone size in some rows; elsewhere it reads once, few, many or a size class.

cdr3_aa cdr3_nt j_call v_call clone_size d_call
CASSQRTGSPYEQYF TGTGCCAGCAGTCAACGGACAGGTTCTCCCTACGAGCAGTACTTC TRBJ2-7 TRBV27 - TRBD1
CATRLAGSYEQYF TGTGCCACCAGACTAGCGGGGTCCTACGAGCAGTACTTC TRBJ2-7 TRBV15 - TRBD2
CASSLYFTEGNTEAFF TGTGCCAGCAGTTTATATTTCACAGAGGGTAACACTGAAGCTTTCTTT TRBJ1-1 TRBV27 - -
CASSLVRGGLGQETQYF TGTGCCAGCAGCTTAGTAAGGGGGGGCTTGGGGCAAGAGACCCAGTACTTC TRBJ2-5 TRBV7-8 - -
CSVEDRNTEAFF TGCAGCGTTGAAGACAGAAACACTGAAGCTTTCTTT TRBJ1-1 TRBV29-1 - -
CASIIGGGGIQYF TGTGCCAGCATTATCGGGGGGGGAGGCATTCAGTACTTC TRBJ2-4 TRBV6-1 - TRBD2
CASSQKRAETGELFF TGTGCCAGCAGCCAAAAGAGGGCGGAGACCGGGGAGCTGTTTTTT TRBJ2-2 TRBV7-2 few -
CASSLRGDPYEQYF TGTGCCAGCAGCTTACGTGGAGACCCCTACGAGCAGTACTTC TRBJ2-7 TRBV7-9 - -
CASSAGQFNEKLFF TGTGCCAGTAGTGCCGGACAGTTTAATGAAAAACTGTTTTTT TRBJ1-4 TRBV19 - -
CARSLEEGTGPYF TGTGCCAGAAGCTTGGAAGAGGGGACTGGCCCCTATTTT TRBJ2-3 TRBV5-3 few -
CASGRRGGAFF TGTGCCAGCGGGCGACGGGGTGGGGCTTTCTTT TRBJ1-1 TRBV6-5 - -
CASSQVFEVSYEQYF TGCGCCAGCAGCCAAGTCTTCGAGGTCTCCTACGAGCAGTACTTC TRBJ2-7 TRBV4-3 - -
CASSSIARGNTEAFF TGTGCCAGCTCATCAATAGCAAGAGGGAACACTGAAGCTTTCTTT TRBJ1-1 TRBV5-6 - -